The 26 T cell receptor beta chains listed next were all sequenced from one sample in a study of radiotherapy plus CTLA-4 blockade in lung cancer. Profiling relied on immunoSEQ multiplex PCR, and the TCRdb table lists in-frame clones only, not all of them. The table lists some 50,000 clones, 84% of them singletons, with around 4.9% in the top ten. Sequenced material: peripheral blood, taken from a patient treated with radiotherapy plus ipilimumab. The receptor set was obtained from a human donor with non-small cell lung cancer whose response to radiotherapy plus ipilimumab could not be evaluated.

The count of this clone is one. The CDR3 here is CSVRGIATNEKLFF. For the CDR3, the DNA is TGCAGCGTGAGGGGGATTGCAACTAATGAAAAACTGTTTTTT. The chain carries TRBV29-1 and TRBJ1-4, with D perhaps matching TRBD1 (6 bases). This CDR3 has 14 amino acids. Germline V gene sequence: CDR1 SQVTM, CDR2 ANQGSEA. Trimming took 6 bases from V and 0 from J, leaving 11 bases between them.

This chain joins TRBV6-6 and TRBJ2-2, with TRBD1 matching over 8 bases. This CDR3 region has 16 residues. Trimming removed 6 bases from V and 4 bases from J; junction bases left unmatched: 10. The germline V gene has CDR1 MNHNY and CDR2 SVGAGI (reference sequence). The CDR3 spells CASSPGQGMSTGELFF. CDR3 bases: TGTGCCAGCAGCCCTGGACAGGGAATGAGCACCGGGGAGCTGTTTTTT.

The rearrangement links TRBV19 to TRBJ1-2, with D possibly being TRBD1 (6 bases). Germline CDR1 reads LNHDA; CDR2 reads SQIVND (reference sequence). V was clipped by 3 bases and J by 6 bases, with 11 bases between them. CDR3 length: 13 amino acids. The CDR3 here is CASSIPGANGYTF. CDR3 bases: TGTGCCAGTAGTATTCCAGGGGCTAATGGCTACACCTTC.

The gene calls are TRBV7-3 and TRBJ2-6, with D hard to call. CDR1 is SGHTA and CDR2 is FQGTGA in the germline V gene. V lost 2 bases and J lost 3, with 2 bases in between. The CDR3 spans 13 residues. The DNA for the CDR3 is TGTGCCAGCAGCTTACTTGGGGCCAACGTCCTGACTTTC. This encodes CASSLLGANVLTF.

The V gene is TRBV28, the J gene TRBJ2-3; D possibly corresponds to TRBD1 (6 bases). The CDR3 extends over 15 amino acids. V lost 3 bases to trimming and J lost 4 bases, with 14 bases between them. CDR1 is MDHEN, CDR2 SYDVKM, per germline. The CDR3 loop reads CASSLGTGLADTQYF. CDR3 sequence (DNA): TGTGCCAGCAGTTTGGGAACAGGGCTGGCAGATACGCAGTATTTT.

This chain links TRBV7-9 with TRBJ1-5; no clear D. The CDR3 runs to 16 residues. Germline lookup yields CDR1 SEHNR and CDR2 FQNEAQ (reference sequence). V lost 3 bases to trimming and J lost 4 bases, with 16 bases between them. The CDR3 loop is CASSFVSAGGNQPQHF. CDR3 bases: TGTGCCAGCAGCTTCGTATCCGCAGGAGGTAATCAGCCCCAGCATTTT.

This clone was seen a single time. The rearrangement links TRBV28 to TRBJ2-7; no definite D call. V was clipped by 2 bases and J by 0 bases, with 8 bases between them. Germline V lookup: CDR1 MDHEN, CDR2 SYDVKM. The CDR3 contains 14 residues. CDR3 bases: TGTGCCAGCAGTTTAGGTGGCAGCTCCTACGAGCAGTACTTC. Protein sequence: CASSLGGSSYEQYF.

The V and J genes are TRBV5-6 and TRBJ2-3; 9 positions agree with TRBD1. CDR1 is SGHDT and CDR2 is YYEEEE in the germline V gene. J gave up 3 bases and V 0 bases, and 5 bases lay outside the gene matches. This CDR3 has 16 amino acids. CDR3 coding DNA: TGTGCCAGCAGCTTGGGCCCGGACAGGGGAACAGATACGCAGTATTTT. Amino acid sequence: CASSLGPDRGTDTQYF.

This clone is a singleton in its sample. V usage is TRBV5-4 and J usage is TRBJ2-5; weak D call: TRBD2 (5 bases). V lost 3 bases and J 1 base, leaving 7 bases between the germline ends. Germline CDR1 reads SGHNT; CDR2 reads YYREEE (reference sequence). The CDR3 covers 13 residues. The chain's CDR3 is CASSSGIQETQYF. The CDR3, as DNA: TGTGCCAGCAGCTCCGGGATCCAAGAGACCCAGTACTTC.

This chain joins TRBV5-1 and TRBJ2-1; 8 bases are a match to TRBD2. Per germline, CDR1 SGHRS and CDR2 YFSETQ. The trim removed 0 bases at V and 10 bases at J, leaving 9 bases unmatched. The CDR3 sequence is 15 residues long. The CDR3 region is CASSLGAGAPQEQFF. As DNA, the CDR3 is TGCGCCAGCAGCTTGGGAGCGGGAGCGCCACAAGAGCAGTTCTTC.

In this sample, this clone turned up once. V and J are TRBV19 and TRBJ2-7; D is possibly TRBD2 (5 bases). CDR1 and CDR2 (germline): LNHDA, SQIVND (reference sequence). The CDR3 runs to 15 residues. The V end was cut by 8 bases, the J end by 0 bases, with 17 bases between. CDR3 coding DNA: TGTGCCAGTTCCCCGGGTGGGAGCAGCTCCTACGAGCAGTACTTC. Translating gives CASSPGGSSSYEQYF.

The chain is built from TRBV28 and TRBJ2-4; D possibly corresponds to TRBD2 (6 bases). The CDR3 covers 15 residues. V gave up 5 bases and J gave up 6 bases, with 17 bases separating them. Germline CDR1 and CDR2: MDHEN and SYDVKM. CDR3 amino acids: CASSESGTDGNIQYF. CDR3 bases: TGTGCCAGCAGTGAGTCCGGGACTGACGGAAACATTCAGTACTTC.

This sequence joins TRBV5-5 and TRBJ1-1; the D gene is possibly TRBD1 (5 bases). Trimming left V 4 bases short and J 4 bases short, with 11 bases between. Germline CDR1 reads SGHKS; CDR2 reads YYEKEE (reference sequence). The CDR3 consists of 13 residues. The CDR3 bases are TGTGCCAGCAGCCACGAAGACAGCACTGAAGCTTTCTTT. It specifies CASSHEDSTEAFF. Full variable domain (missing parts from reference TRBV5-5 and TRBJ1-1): DAGVTQSPTHLIKTRGQQVTLRCSPISGHKSVSWYQQVLGQGPQFIFQYYEKEERGRGNFPDRFSARQFPNYSSELNVNALLLGDSALYLCASSHEDSTEAFFGQGTRLTVV.

The DNA of the CDR3 is TGCGCCAGCAGCCCTCGGACAGACTGGCCGGAAGAGCAGTACTTC. Its translation is CASSPRTDWPEEQYF. The V gene is TRBV5-1, the J gene TRBJ2-5, with D perhaps TRBD1 (6 bases). V lost 4 bases and J 11 bases, leaving 24 bases between the germline ends. Germline V gene sequence: CDR1 SGHRS, CDR2 YFSETQ. The CDR3 length is 15 residues.

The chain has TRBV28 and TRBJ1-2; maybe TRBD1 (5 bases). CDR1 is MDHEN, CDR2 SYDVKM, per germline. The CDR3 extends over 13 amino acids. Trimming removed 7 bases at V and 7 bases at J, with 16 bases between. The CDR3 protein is CASITPKGSGYTF. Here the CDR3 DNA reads TGTGCCAGCATAACGCCCAAGGGGTCTGGCTACACCTTC.

DNA for the CDR3: TGCGCCAGCAGCCAAGATTTCGGACTTGGATACAATGAGCAGTTCTTC. Translation gives CASSQDFGLGYNEQFF. This sequence joins TRBV4-3 and TRBJ2-1, with D maybe TRBD2 (5 bases). Germline loops: CDR1 LGHNA, CDR2 YSLEER. Trimming took off 0 bases at V and 4 bases at J, with 13 bases between the two ends. The length of the CDR3 is 16 residues.

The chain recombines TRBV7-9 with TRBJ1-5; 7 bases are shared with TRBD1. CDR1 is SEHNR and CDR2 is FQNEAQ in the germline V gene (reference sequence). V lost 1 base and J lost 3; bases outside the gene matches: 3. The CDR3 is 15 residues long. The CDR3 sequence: CASSLGQGLNQPQHF. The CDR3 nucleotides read TGTGCCAGCAGCTTAGGACAGGGCCTCAATCAGCCCCAGCATTTT.

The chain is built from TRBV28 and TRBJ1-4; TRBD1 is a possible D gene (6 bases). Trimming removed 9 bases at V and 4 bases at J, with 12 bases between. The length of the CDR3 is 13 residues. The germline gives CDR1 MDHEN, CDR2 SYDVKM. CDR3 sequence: CASQGYLNEKLFF. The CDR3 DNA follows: TGTGCCAGTCAGGGGTACCTTAATGAAAAACTGTTTTTT.

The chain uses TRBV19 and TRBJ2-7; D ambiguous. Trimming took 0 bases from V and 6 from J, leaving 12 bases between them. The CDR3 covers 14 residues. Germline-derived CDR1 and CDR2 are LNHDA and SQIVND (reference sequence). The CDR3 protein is CASSIEPLTGEQYF. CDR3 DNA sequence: TGTGCCAGTAGTATAGAGCCCCTCACCGGCGAGCAGTACTTC.

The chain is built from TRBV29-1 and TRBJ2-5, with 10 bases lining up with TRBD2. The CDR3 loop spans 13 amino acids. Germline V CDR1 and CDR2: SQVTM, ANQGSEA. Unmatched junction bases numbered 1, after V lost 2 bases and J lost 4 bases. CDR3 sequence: CSVELAGVETQYF. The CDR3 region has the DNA TGCAGCGTTGAACTAGCGGGAGTAGAGACCCAGTACTTC.

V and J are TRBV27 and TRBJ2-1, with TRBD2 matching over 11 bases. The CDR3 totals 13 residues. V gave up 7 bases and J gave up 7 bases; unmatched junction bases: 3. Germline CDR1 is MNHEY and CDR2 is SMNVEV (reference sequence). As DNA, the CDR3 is TGTGCCAGCAAGACTAGCGGGACAAATGAGCAGTTCTTC. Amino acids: CASKTSGTNEQFF.

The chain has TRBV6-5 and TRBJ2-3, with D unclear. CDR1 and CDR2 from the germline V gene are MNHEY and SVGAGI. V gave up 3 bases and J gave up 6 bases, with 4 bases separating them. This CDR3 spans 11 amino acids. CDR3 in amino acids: CASSYEDTQYF. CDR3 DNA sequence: TGTGCCAGCAGTTATGAGGATACGCAGTATTTT.

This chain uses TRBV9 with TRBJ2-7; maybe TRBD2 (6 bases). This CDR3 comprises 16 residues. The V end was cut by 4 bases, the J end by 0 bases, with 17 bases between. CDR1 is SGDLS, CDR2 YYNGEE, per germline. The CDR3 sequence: CASSPSSGTHSYEQYF. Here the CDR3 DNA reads TGTGCCAGCAGCCCGAGTAGCGGCACACACTCCTACGAGCAGTACTTC.

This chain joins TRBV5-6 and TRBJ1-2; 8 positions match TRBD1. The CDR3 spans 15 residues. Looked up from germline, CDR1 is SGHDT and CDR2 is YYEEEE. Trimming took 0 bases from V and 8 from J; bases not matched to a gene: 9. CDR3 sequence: CASSLGQGALGGYTF. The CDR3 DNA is TGTGCCAGCAGCTTGGGTCAGGGGGCTCTCGGGGGCTACACCTTC. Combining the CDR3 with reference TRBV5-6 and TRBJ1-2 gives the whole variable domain DAGVTQSPTHLIKTRGQQVTLRCSPKSGHDTVSWYQQALGQGPQFIFQYYEEEERQRGNFPDRFSGHQFPNYSSELNVNALLLGDSALYLCASSLGQGALGGYTFGSGTRLTVV.

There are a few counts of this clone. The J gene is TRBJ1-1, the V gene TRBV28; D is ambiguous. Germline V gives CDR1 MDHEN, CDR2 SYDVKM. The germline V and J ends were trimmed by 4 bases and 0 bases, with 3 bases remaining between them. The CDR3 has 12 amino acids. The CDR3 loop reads CASSSVNTEAFF. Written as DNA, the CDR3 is TGTGCCAGCAGTTCTGTGAACACTGAAGCTTTCTTT.

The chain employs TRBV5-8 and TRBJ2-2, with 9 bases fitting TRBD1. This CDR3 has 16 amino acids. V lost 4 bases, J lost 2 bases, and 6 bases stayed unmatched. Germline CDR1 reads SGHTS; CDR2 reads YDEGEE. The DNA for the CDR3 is TGTGCCAGCAGCCCGTGGACAGGGGTTAACACCGGGGAGCTGTTTTTT. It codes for CASSPWTGVNTGELFF.